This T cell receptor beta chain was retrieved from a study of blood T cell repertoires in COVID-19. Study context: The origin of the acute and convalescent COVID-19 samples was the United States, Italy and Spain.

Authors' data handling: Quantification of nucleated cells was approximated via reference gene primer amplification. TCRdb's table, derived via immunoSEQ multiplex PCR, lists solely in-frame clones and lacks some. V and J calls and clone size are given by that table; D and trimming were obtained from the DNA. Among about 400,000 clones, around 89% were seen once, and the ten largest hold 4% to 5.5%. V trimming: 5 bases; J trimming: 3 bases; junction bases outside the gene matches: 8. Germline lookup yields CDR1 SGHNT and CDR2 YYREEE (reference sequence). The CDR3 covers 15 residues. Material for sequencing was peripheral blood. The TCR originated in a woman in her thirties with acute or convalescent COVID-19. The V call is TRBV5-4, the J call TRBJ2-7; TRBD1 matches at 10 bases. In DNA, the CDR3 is TGTGCCAGCAGGCCCGGCGGGACAGGGGTCTACGAGCAGTACTTC. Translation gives CASRPGGTGVYEQYF.